The 5 T cell receptor beta chains reported below all come from one sample, sequenced in a study of response to subunit inactivated influenza vaccine. TCRdb processed the RT-PCR reads anew with MiXCR; each CDR3 protein has one entry. The table records about 180,000 distinct CDR3 sequences, around 9.2% of them present only once. The sequences come from non-naive T cells sorted from PBMCs, collected on the day of vaccination. These receptor sequences come from a man in his fifties or sixties who received an inactivated influenza vaccine.

This chain uses TRBV5-1 with TRBJ1-2, with D possibly being TRBD1 (6 bases). This CDR3 spans 15 amino acids. Germline lookup yields CDR1 SGHRS and CDR2 YFSETQ. V was cut by 6 bases and J by 4 bases, with 19 bases left in between. CDR3: CASNPSGEVGYGYTF. For the CDR3, the DNA is TGCGCCAGCAACCCCTCAGGGGAGGTTGGCTATGGCTACACCTTC.

This clonotype was seen more than once but under ten times. The rearrangement links TRBV20-1 to TRBJ2-5; 8 positions match TRBD2. With 0 bases clipped from V and 2 bases from J, the junction kept 2 bases outside the gene matches. CDR3 length equals 14 residues. Per germline, CDR1 DFQATT and CDR2 SNEGSKA (reference sequence). The CDR3 bases are TGCAGTGCTAGAGAAAGCGGGAGACAAGAGACCCAGTACTTC. Translating gives CSARESGRQETQYF.

V usage is TRBV6-5 and J usage is TRBJ1-2; D unclear. CDR3 length: 14 residues. Germline V lookup: CDR1 MNHEY, CDR2 SVGAGI. V was cut by 6 bases and J by 1 base, with 12 bases left in between. The CDR3, as DNA: TGTGCCAGCAGCTATCGCAGGAATAACTATGGCTACACCTTC. As protein: CASSYRRNNYGYTF.

This clonotype was counted between two and nine times. The chain joins TRBV6-5 to TRBJ1-2; D is possibly TRBD1 (5 bases). The V end lost 7 bases, the J end lost 0 bases, and 18 bases lay between the germline ends. The CDR3 has 16 amino acids. Germline V CDR1 and CDR2: MNHEY, SVGAGI. The CDR3 DNA is TGTGCCAGCATTATGGGGCCCTACGGCACTAACTATGGCTACACCTTC. Translating gives CASIMGPYGTNYGYTF.

This clonotype has only a few counts. The CDR3 sequence is CSAAHLRTVGHEQYF. DNA for the CDR3: TGCAGTGCCGCCCACCTGAGGACCGTCGGTCACGAGCAGTACTTC. The chain carries TRBV20-1 and TRBJ2-7; D is uncertain. The CDR3 has 15 amino acids. CDR1 is DFQATT and CDR2 is SNEGSKA in the germline V gene (reference sequence). The V gene lost 6 bases and the J gene lost 5 bases, with 23 bases spanning the gap.